The clone carrying this T cell receptor (beta chain) was found once. The CDR3 extends over 18 amino acids. Germline V gene data show CDR1 as SGHDT and CDR2 as YYEEEE. Trimming at V came to 6 bases and at J to 1 base, leaving 12 bases not matched to a gene. TCRdb keeps only in-frame clones here, not all; method: immunoSEQ multiplex PCR. The data show approximately 260,000 clones, with roughly 90% seen just once and roughly 6% held by the top ten. This specimen comes from a study of blood T cell repertoires in COVID-19. Study background: Collection of acute and convalescent COVID-19 samples took place in the United States, Italy and Spain. In each case, the material was cDNA or gDNA derived from T cells, B-cell-depleted T cells, or PBMCs.

The cohort comprised adults aged about 18 to 100 years residing in approximately 25 US areas. Cohorts were based on clinical histories the participants reported. Sample: PBMCs or T cells enriched from blood (not recorded which). This receptor was taken from a woman aged 25 to 39 with acute COVID-19. The V gene is TRBV5-6, the J gene TRBJ2-6; 8 bases align to TRBD1. The CDR3 reads CASTLAGGVPSGANVLTF. As DNA, the CDR3 is TGTGCCAGCACCCTCGCAGGGGGCGTCCCGTCTGGGGCCAACGTCCTGACTTTC.